Presented here are 3 T cell receptor beta chains from one specimen sequenced in a study of blood T cell repertoires in COVID-19 (dated by TCRdb to the early 2020s). Library generation was performed with the immunoSEQ multiplex PCR assay. Entries here come from immuneACCESS through TCRdb and include only in-frame sequences with V and J called. Some clones fail to appear in such tables; in the studies checked, an unresolved V gene covers under half of the shortfall, and the cause of the remainder is unknown. The sample data list 400,000 or so clones, and around 87% of these were observed just once. About 1.9% of the sample comes from the top ten. Sequencing input: PBMCs or T cells enriched from blood (not recorded which). These receptors all come from a man aged 35 to 55 in a cohort exposed to, infected with or recovered from COVID-19 (not recorded which).

The genes are TRBV2 and TRBJ2-3, with TRBD2 identical over 10 bases. Germline V gives CDR1 SNHLY, CDR2 FYNNEI. V shed 3 bases and J 7 bases; nucleotides not matched to a gene: 4. The CDR3 has 14 residues. CDR3 nucleotides: TGTGCCAGCAGTGATTCTAGCGGGAGAAATACGCAGTATTTT. It encodes CASSDSSGRNTQYF.

This clone was seen only once. V gene TRBV29-1 combines with J gene TRBJ2-7, with 9 bases matching TRBD1. The V and J ends lost 3 bases and 2 bases, in that order; junction bases with no gene match: 14. This CDR3 is 17 amino acids long. Germline assignment: CDR1 SQVTM and CDR2 ANQGSEA. CDR3 region: CSVDGTGLGDSPYEQYF. DNA for the CDR3: TGCAGCGTTGACGGGACAGGGTTAGGAGACTCTCCCTACGAGCAGTACTTC.

This chain links TRBV18 with TRBJ1-3, with D maybe TRBD1 (5 bases). Germline-derived CDR1 and CDR2 are KGHSH and LQKENI. The V end lost 0 bases, the J end lost 0 bases, and 9 bases lay between the germline ends. The CDR3 consists of 16 residues. DNA of the CDR3: TGTGCCAGCTCACCACCAGGGGCCAACTCTGGAAACACCATATATTTT. This codes for CASSPPGANSGNTIYF.